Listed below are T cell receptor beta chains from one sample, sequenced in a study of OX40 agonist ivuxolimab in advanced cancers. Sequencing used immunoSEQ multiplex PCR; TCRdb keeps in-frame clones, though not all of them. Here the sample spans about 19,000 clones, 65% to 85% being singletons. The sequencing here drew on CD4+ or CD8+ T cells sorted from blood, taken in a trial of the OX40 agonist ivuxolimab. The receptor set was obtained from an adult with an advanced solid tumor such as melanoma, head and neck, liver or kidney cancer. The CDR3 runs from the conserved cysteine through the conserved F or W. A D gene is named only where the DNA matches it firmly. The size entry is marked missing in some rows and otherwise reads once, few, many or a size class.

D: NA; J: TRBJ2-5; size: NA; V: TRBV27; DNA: TGTGCCAGCAGTTTGCCGGGAAACCAAGAGACCCAGTACTTC; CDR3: CASSLPGNQETQYF
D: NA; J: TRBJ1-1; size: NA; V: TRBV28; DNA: TGTGCCAGCAGCTACGACAGCAACACTGAAGCTTTCTTT; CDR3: CASSYDSNTEAFF
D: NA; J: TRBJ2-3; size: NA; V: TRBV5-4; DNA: TGTGCCAGCAGCCACCTCGCCGATACGCAGTATTTT; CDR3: CASSHLADTQYF
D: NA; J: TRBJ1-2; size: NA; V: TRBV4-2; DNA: TGTGCCAGCAGCTCTTCGGGGAGAGGGGGCTACACCTTC; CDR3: CASSSSGRGGYTF
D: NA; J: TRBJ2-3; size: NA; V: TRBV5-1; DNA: TGCGCCAGCAGCTTGGCCGCGGGAAACACAGATACGCAGTATTTT; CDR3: CASSLAAGNTDTQYF
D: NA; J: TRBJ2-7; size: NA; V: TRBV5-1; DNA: TGCGCCAGCAGGCCCCGGGACATGAGCTCCTACGAGCAGTACTTC; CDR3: CASRPRDMSSYEQYF
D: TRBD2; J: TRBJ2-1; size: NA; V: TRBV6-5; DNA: TGTGCTAGCAGTTCAACCGGGACTAGCGGGCTGCGTGAGCAGTTCTTC; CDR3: CASSSTGTSGLREQFF
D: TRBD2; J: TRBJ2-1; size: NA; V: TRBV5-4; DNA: TGTGCCAGCAGCTTGCAGGCAGGGTGGACTAGCGGGAGGAGGGGTGAGCAGTTCTTC; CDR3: CASSLQAGWTSGRRGEQFF
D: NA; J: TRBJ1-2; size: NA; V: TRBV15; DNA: TGTGCCACCAGCAGAGATCGAAACCATAATAACTATGGCTACACCTTC; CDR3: CATSRDRNHNNYGYTF
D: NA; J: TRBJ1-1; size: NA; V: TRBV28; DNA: TGTGCCAGCGTTGGGGAATCCGAAGCTTTCTTT; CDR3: CASVGESEAFF
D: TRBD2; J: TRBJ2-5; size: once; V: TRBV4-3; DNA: TGCGCCAGCAGCTCCACCCCTAGCGGGAGGGCCGGCGAGACCCAGTACTTC; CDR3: CASSSTPSGRAGETQYF
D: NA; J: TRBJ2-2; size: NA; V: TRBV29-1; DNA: TGCAGCGTCCGGAACCTCGGGGAGCTGTTTTTT; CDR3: CSVRNLGELFF
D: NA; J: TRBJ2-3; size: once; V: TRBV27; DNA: TGTGCCAGCAGTTCTCGGGTCGCCACAGATACGCAGTATTTT; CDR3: CASSSRVATDTQYF
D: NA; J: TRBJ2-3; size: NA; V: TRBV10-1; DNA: TGCGCCAGCAGTGAGGGCACCCGGGCAGATACGCAGTATTTT; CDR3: CASSEGTRADTQYF
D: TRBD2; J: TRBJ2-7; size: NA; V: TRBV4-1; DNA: TGCGCCAGCAGCCAAGGAGCGGGAGCCCCCTACGAGCAGTACTTC; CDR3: CASSQGAGAPYEQYF
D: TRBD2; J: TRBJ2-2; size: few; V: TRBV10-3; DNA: TGTGCCACCCGAGGTGCCGGGAGGCGAAACACCGGGGAGCTGTTTTTT; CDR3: CATRGAGRRNTGELFF
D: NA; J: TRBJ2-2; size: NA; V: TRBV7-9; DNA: TGTGCCAGCAGCTTAGAGGTCGGGGAGCTGTTTTTT; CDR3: CASSLEVGELFF
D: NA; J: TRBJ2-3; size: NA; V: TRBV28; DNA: TGTGCCAGCAGTTCTAGGTTGTTAGGCACAGATACGCAGTATTTT; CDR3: CASSSRLLGTDTQYF
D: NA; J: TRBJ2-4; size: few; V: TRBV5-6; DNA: TGTGCCAGCAGCTTGGACAGGTTCAGGTCGGCCAAAAACATTCAGTACTTC; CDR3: CASSLDRFRSAKNIQYF
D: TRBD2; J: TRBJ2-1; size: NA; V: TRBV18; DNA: TGTGCCAGCTCACCCCAGCGGGAGGGCGAGCAGTTCTTC; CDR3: CASSPQREGEQFF
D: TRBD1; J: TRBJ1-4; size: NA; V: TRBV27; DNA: TGTGCCAGCAAAACGACAGGGATTAATGAAAAACTGTTTTTT; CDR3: CASKTTGINEKLFF
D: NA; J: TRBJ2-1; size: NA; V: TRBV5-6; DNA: TGTGCCAGCAGCTTGACTAGTGGGGTTAGTGAGCAGTTCTTC; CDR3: CASSLTSGVSEQFF
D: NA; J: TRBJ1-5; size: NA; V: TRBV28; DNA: TGTGCCAGCAGTTCCCCCATAGCGGGTGGGTTCAATCAGCCCCAGCATTTT; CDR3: CASSSPIAGGFNQPQHF
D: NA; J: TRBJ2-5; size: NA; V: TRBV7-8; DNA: TGTGCCAGCAGCTTCCAGACCGGGACCCAAGAGACCCAGTACTTC; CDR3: CASSFQTGTQETQYF
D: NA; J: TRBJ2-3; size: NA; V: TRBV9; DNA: TGTGCCAGCAGCTATTCGGGGGCCAGCACAGATACGCAGTATTTT; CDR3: CASSYSGASTDTQYF
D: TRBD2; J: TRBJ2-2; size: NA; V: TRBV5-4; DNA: TGTGCCAGCAGCATTCTAGCGGGGGGGAACACCGGGGAGCTGTTTTTT; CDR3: CASSILAGGNTGELFF